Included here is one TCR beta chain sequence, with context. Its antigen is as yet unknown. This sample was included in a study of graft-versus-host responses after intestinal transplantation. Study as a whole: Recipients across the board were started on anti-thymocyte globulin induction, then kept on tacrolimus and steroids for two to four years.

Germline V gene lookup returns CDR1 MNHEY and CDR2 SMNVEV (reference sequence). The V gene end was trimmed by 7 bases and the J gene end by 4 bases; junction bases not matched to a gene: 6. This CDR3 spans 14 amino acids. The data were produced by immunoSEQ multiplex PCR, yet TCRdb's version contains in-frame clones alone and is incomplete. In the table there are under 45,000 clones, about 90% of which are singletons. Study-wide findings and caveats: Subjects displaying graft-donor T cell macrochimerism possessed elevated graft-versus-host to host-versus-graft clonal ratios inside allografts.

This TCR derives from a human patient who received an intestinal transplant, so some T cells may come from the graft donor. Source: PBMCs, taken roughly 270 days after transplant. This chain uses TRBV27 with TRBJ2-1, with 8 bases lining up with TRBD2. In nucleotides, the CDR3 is TGTGCCAGCACCTCCGGGACTAGGTACAATGAGCAGTTCTTC. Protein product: CASTSGTRYNEQFF.